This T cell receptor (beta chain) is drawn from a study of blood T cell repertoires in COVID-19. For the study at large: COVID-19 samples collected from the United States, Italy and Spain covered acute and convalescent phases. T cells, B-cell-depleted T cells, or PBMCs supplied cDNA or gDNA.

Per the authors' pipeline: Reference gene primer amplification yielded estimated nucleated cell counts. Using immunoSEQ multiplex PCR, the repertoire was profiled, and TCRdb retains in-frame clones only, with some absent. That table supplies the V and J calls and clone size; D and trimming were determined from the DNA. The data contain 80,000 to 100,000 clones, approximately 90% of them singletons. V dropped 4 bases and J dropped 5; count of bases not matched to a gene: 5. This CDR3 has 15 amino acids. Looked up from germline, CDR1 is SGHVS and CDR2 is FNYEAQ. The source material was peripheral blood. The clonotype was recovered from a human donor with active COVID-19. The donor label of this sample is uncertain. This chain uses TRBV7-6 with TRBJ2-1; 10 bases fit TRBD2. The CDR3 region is CASSSIAGGNNEQFF. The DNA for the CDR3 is TGTGCCAGCAGCTCCATAGCGGGGGGCAACAATGAGCAGTTCTTC.